This is a list of T cell receptor beta chains from one sample in a study of blood T cell repertoires in COVID-19. Produced via immunoSEQ multiplex PCR; TCRdb's table is partial and in-frame only. The table records approximately 200,000 clones, roughly 84% of them present only once. The sample was peripheral blood. The receptors stem from a woman aged 55-70 years with acute or convalescent COVID-19. CDR3s include the opening cysteine and the closing phenylalanine or tryptophan. The order of the fields is V gene, J gene, clone size, D gene, CDR3 protein, CDR3 DNA. D genes are given only for firm matches. Clone size is shown for a subset of rows, as once, few, many or a class of expanded clone.

V: TRBV4-1
J: TRBJ1-6
size: NA
D: NA
CDR3: CASSQFGHENSPLHF
DNA: TGCGCCAGCAGCCAATTCGGACACGAGAATTCACCCCTCCACTTT

V: TRBV12-3/TRBV12-4
J: TRBJ1-2
size: NA
D: TRBD1
CDR3: CASTGQGFGGYTF
DNA: TGTGCCAGCACCGGACAGGGGTTCGGTGGCTACACCTTC

V: TRBV7-2
J: TRBJ1-2
size: NA
D: NA
CDR3: CASSSYGGQYGYTF
DNA: TGTGCCAGCAGCTCCTACGGGGGGCAGTATGGCTACACCTTC

V: TRBV13
J: TRBJ2-5
size: NA
D: TRBD1
CDR3: CASSSGTASIQTQYF
DNA: TGTGCCAGCAGCTCCGGGACAGCCAGCATCCAGACCCAGTACTTC

V: TRBV19
J: TRBJ1-1
size: NA
D: TRBD1
CDR3: CAGNRGLWDTEAFF
DNA: TGTGCCGGAAACAGGGGGCTGTGGGACACTGAAGCTTTCTTT

V: TRBV7-2
J: TRBJ1-5
size: once
D: TRBD1
CDR3: CASSLTGDRAQPQHF
DNA: TGTGCCAGCAGCTTGACGGGGGACAGAGCTCAGCCCCAGCATTTT

V: TRBV7-2
J: TRBJ1-2
size: NA
D: NA
CDR3: CASSLRRVLSSHGYTF
DNA: TGTGCCAGCAGCTTACGTCGGGTTTTAAGCAGTCATGGCTACACCTTC

V: TRBV7-8
J: TRBJ2-3
size: NA
D: TRBD1
CDR3: CANSPGTGTDTQYF
DNA: TGTGCCAACAGCCCCGGGACAGGGACAGATACGCAGTATTTT

V: TRBV4-1
J: TRBJ2-2
size: few
D: TRBD2
CDR3: CASSRGLAAFSNTGELFF
DNA: TGCGCCAGCAGCCGCGGACTAGCGGCCTTTTCGAACACCGGGGAGCTGTTTTTT

V: TRBV18
J: TRBJ1-6
size: NA
D: NA
CDR3: CASSPFNSQGISSYNSPLHF
DNA: TGTGCCAGCTCACCGTTTAATAGCCAGGGGATAAGCTCCTATAATTCACCCCTCCACTTT

V: TRBV7-8
J: TRBJ1-3
size: NA
D: NA
CDR3: CASSFGRGDSGNTIYF
DNA: TGTGCCAGCAGCTTCGGGCGGGGAGACTCTGGAAACACCATATATTTT

V: TRBV5-6
J: TRBJ2-7
size: NA
D: TRBD1
CDR3: CASSRDRPNYEQYF
DNA: TGTGCCAGCAGCAGGGACAGGCCTAACTACGAGCAGTACTTC

V: TRBV29-1
J: TRBJ2-3
size: NA
D: NA
CDR3: CSVGWGPDTQYF
DNA: TGCAGCGTTGGGTGGGGCCCAGATACGCAGTATTTT

V: TRBV9
J: TRBJ1-2
size: NA
D: NA
CDR3: CASNVGGQPYGYTF
DNA: TGTGCCAGCAATGTAGGAGGACAGCCCTATGGCTACACCTTC

V: TRBV6-5
J: TRBJ1-2
size: NA
D: NA
CDR3: CASSYSSGGYTF
DNA: TGTGCCAGCAGTTACTCGTCCGGGGGCTACACCTTC

V: TRBV5-1
J: TRBJ2-7
size: NA
D: NA
CDR3: CASSFFGGVYEQYF
DNA: TGCGCCAGCAGCTTTTTTGGCGGGGTCTACGAGCAGTACTTC

V: TRBV28
J: TRBJ1-1
size: NA
D: TRBD1
CDR3: CASRRQGGTEAFF
DNA: TGTGCCAGCAGGCGACAGGGGGGCACTGAAGCTTTCTTT

V: TRBV30
J: TRBJ2-7
size: NA
D: TRBD2
CDR3: CAWTTSGAYEQYF
DNA: TGTGCCTGGACAACTAGCGGGGCATACGAGCAGTACTTC

V: TRBV14
J: TRBJ1-1
size: once
D: NA
CDR3: CASSQEGGITEAFF
DNA: TGTGCCAGCAGCCAAGAGGGGGGTATCACTGAAGCTTTCTTT

V: TRBV3-1/TRBV3-2
J: TRBJ1-1
size: NA
D: TRBD1
CDR3: CASSRYRGTEAFF
DNA: TGTGCCAGCAGCCGTTACAGGGGCACTGAAGCTTTCTTT

V: TRBV5-1
J: TRBJ2-1
size: NA
D: TRBD2
CDR3: CASSLWTSIGNEQFF
DNA: TGCGCCAGCAGCCTATGGACTAGCATAGGCAATGAGCAGTTCTTC

V: TRBV7-2
J: TRBJ1-2
size: once
D: NA
CDR3: CASSSRDTNYGYTF
DNA: TGTGCCAGCAGCAGCCGGGACACGAACTATGGCTACACCTTC

V: TRBV14
J: TRBJ1-1
size: once
D: NA
CDR3: CASSQVGGNTEAFF
DNA: TGTGCCAGCAGCCAAGTCGGGGGGAACACTGAAGCTTTCTTT

V: TRBV5-6
J: TRBJ1-1
size: NA
D: NA
CDR3: CASSLEAGRMNTEAFF
DNA: TGTGCCAGCAGCTTGGAGGCAGGCCGCATGAACACTGAAGCTTTCTTT

V: TRBV6-5
J: TRBJ1-2
size: NA
D: NA
CDR3: CASFTRRANYGYTF
DNA: TGTGCCAGCTTTACCCGCCGGGCTAACTATGGCTACACCTTC

V: TRBV7-2
J: TRBJ1-1
size: NA
D: NA
CDR3: CASSLAGGAGYHTEAFF
DNA: TGTGCCAGCAGCTTAGCTGGGGGGGCAGGTTACCACACTGAAGCTTTCTTT

V: TRBV7-3
J: TRBJ2-1
size: NA
D: TRBD2
CDR3: CASSSLGLASNEQFF
DNA: TGTGCCAGCAGCTCCCTCGGACTAGCGTCCAATGAGCAGTTCTTC

V: TRBV6-5
J: TRBJ1-1
size: NA
D: NA
CDR3: CASSYSYRGRTEAFF
DNA: TGTGCCAGCAGTTACTCGTATCGCGGGCGCACTGAAGCTTTCTTT

V: TRBV5-1
J: TRBJ2-5
size: few
D: TRBD2
CDR3: CASSSGVAGVRETQYF
DNA: TGCGCCAGCAGCTCGGGAGTAGCGGGGGTAAGAGAGACCCAGTACTTC

V: TRBV2
J: TRBJ1-2
size: NA
D: TRBD1
CDR3: CASSERTGYGYTF
DNA: TGTGCCAGCAGTGAAAGGACAGGCTATGGCTACACCTTC

V: TRBV12-3/TRBV12-4
J: TRBJ2-2
size: NA
D: NA
CDR3: CASSTTGTGELFF
DNA: TGTGCCAGCAGTACTACAGGCACCGGGGAGCTGTTTTTT

V: TRBV7-2
J: TRBJ2-1
size: NA
D: NA
CDR3: CASSTPGNEQFF
DNA: TGTGCCAGCAGCACACCAGGGAATGAGCAGTTCTTC

V: TRBV6-6
J: TRBJ1-5
size: NA
D: NA
CDR3: CASSYIRNQPQHF
DNA: TGTGCCAGCAGTTATATCAGGAATCAGCCCCAGCATTTT

V: TRBV5-1
J: TRBJ2-5
size: NA
D: TRBD2
CDR3: CASSTGTSGETQYF
DNA: TGCGCCAGCAGCACCGGGACTAGCGGAGAGACCCAGTACTTC

V: TRBV5-6
J: TRBJ2-1
size: NA
D: NA
CDR3: CASRAKGRSEQFF
DNA: TGTGCCAGCAGAGCAAAGGGGCGAAGTGAGCAGTTCTTC